This entry concerns a single TCR beta chain. These data come from a study of CD8 T cells in ankylosing spondylitis. One entry per CDR3 protein results from TCRdb running MiXCR on the 5' RACE reads. This repertoire shows around 320,000 distinct CDR3 sequences, roughly 20% found once; its top ten account for 3.5%. The source is a female donor with ankylosing spondylitis or in good health (not recorded which). Sequencing used blood, either unsorted or a sorted T cell fraction (not recorded which).

The chain's CDR3 is CASSFYGQNEKLFF. The CDR3 bases are TGCGCCAGCAGCTTCTATGGACAGAATGAAAAACTGTTTTTT. The J gene is TRBJ1-4, the V gene TRBV5-1; the D gene is possibly TRBD1 (6 bases). Germline CDR1 is SGHRS and CDR2 is YFSETQ. Deletions cut 2 bases from V and 5 bases from J, with 10 bases between. CDR3 length: 14 amino acids.